This passage covers 25 T cell receptor beta chains from one sample sequenced in a study of post-analysis software for immune sequencing data. Findings and caveats of the study: Elevated frequency relative to controls characterized several TRBV segments in patients, TRBV5-6, TRBV5-1 and TRBV20-1 among them.

The antigens of these receptors remain unknown. cDNA libraries of TCR beta carried unique molecular identifiers. One entry per CDR3 protein, called by TCRdb with MiXCR from the PCR reads. The data contain 700,000 to 800,000 distinct CDR3 sequences, around 27% of them seen just once; the ten biggest clones take up more than 0.55%. Sequencing was done on a sample of blood. All receptors come from a girl aged 10 to 17 with multiple sclerosis.

This clonotype has just a few counts. J is TRBJ2-1 and V is TRBV7-9; TRBD1 matches at 9 bases. This CDR3 has 14 amino acids. Losses at the gene ends were 3 bases for V and 9 bases for J; bases not matched to a gene: 6. Per the germline V gene, CDR1 is SEHNR and CDR2 is FQNEAQ (reference sequence). CDR3 DNA: TGTGCCAGCAGCTTGGGACAGGGTGTCGGTGAGCAGTTCTTC. It specifies CASSLGQGVGEQFF.

This chain uses TRBV5-1 with TRBJ1-2, with 9 positions matching TRBD1. Germline CDR1 SGHRS, CDR2 YFSETQ. This CDR3 region has 15 residues. V was clipped by 4 bases and J by 8 bases; unmatched bases: 12. Here the CDR3 reads CASSPGQGVLFGYTF. The CDR3 bases are TGCGCCAGCAGCCCGGGACAGGGAGTTTTGTTCGGCTACACCTTC.

The genes are TRBV12-3 or TRBV12-4 and TRBJ2-2; 9 bases align to TRBD1. This CDR3 has 15 amino acids. V gave up 6 bases and J gave up 4 bases; unmatched junction bases: 6. Here the CDR3 DNA reads TGTGCCAGCAGGTCACAGGGGGCGCCCACCGGGGAGCTGTTTTTT. This sequence encodes CASRSQGAPTGELFF.

On this clonotype: It may be a read error: a sequence one base away is much more abundant. The chain couples TRBV29-1 to TRBJ2-1; no reliable D call. CDR3 size: 13 residues. V was pared by 4 bases and J by 4 bases, with 11 bases between. Per the germline V gene, CDR1 is SQVTM and CDR2 is ANQGSEA. The CDR3 region has the DNA TGCAGCGTTGTAGACCATAAGTACAATGAGCAGTTCTTC. This encodes CSVVDHKYNEQFF.

There are many counts of this clonotype. V gene TRBV7-2 combines with J gene TRBJ2-5; D unclear. Germline CDR1 and CDR2: SGHTA and FQGNSA. V shed 5 bases and J shed 5 bases, with 21 bases lying between them. The CDR3 runs 16 residues. DNA of the CDR3: TGTGCCAGCAGCCCCGGCGGATTGTCGAGCTGGGAGACCCAGTACTTC. It encodes CASSPGGLSSWETQYF.

This clonotype has more than one count but fewer than ten. The rearrangement joins TRBV29-1 to TRBJ2-1; the D is unclear. V was trimmed by 3 bases and J by 0 bases, leaving 6 bases between them. The CDR3 spans 13 residues. CDR1 is SQVTM, CDR2 ANQGSEA, per germline. CDR3 bases: TGCAGCGTTGATAAGAGCTCCTACAATGAGCAGTTCTTC. Translation gives CSVDKSSYNEQFF.

The chain's CDR3 is CSATVQGGLFTTNEKLFF. The CDR3 region has the DNA TGCAGTGCTACTGTCCAGGGGGGCCTATTTACAACTAATGAAAAACTGTTTTTT. The genes are TRBV20-1 and TRBJ1-4; 7 bases map to TRBD1. Per germline, CDR1 DFQATT and CDR2 SNEGSKA (reference sequence). The trim removed 4 bases at V and 0 bases at J, leaving 14 bases unmatched. This CDR3 has 18 amino acids.

Only a few counts were recorded for this clonotype. J is TRBJ2-5 and V is TRBV5-1, with D unresolved. The V and J ends lost 4 bases and 1 base respectively, with 8 bases between them. Germline V gives CDR1 SGHRS, CDR2 YFSETQ. The CDR3 contains 13 residues. CDR3 sequence reads: CASSPFFQETQYF. The CDR3 region has the DNA TGCGCCAGCAGCCCCTTCTTCCAAGAGACCCAGTACTTC.

The chain has TRBV20-1 and TRBJ2-7, with TRBD2 identical over 7 bases. After removal of 5 bases from V and 3 bases from J, the junction contained 16 bases not matched to a gene. The CDR3 runs 16 residues. Germline lookup yields CDR1 DFQATT and CDR2 SNEGSKA (reference sequence). The CDR3 sequence is CSAPPALGGFFYEQYF. In DNA form, the CDR3 reads TGCAGTGCTCCCCCCGCCCTCGGGGGGTTCTTCTACGAGCAGTACTTC.

This rearrangement joins TRBV20-1 to TRBJ2-1; perhaps D is TRBD1 or TRBD2 (5 bases each). V was cut by 3 bases and J by 6 bases, with 15 bases left in between. Per the germline V gene, CDR1 is DFQATT and CDR2 is SNEGSKA (reference sequence). The CDR3 has 14 residues. The CDR3 spells CSARSNRGVNEQFF. Written as DNA, the CDR3 is TGCAGTGCTAGGTCCAATAGGGGAGTCAATGAGCAGTTCTTC.

The V gene is TRBV20-1, the J gene TRBJ2-6; D remains ambiguous. The ends were cut back, 3 bases at V and 3 bases at J, with 3 bases in the middle. The CDR3 has 12 residues. The germline CDR1 and CDR2 sequences are DFQATT and SNEGSKA (reference sequence). CDR3 loop: CSASGGANVLTF. In DNA, the CDR3 is TGCAGTGCTAGTGGTGGGGCCAACGTCCTGACTTTC.

The J gene is TRBJ2-4, the V gene TRBV2; perhaps D is TRBD1 or TRBD2 (6 bases each). This CDR3 contains 13 residues. From germline, CDR1 is SNHLY and CDR2 FYNNEI. The germline V and J ends were trimmed by 8 bases and 7 bases, with 15 bases remaining between them. The CDR3 is CASGMKGGNIQYF. The CDR3 nucleotides are TGTGCCAGCGGCATGAAAGGGGGGAACATTCAGTACTTC.

This chain links TRBV7-9 with TRBJ2-5, with D tentatively TRBD2 (5 bases). The end of the DNA is better explained by TRBJ2-7, so the J call may be wrong. The CDR3 has 15 residues. Germline-derived CDR1 and CDR2 are SEHNR and FQNEAQ (reference sequence). CDR3 loop: CASSLETGIGLEQYF. CDR3 DNA: TGTGCCAGCAGCTTAGAGACCGGGATCGGTCTCGAGCAGTACTTC.

In this sample, this clonotype turned up a few times. This sequence joins TRBV20-1 and TRBJ1-1; the match to TRBD1 covers 9 bases. J was trimmed by 5 bases and V by 6 bases; bases with no gene match: 7. The CDR3 runs to 13 residues. Germline V gene data show CDR1 as DFQATT and CDR2 as SNEGSKA (reference sequence). CDR3 in DNA: TGCAGTGCCGGACAGGGGAGTGTAACTGAAGCTTTCTTT. This gives the protein CSAGQGSVTEAFF.

With regard to this clonotype: Its ends do not fully match the called genes, so a read error is possible. V usage is TRBV6-6 and J usage is TRBJ1-2; 7 nucleotides line up with TRBD1. This CDR3 has 14 amino acids. In germline, CDR1 is MNHNY, CDR2 SVGAGI (reference sequence). The DNA for the CDR3 is TGTGCCAACAGTTACGATGAGGGGGCGAACGGCTACACCTTC. It translates to CANSYDEGANGYTF.

This clonotype was seen more than once but under ten times. The chain combines TRBV6-1 with TRBJ2-7, with D perhaps matching TRBD1 (6 bases). Germline values: CDR1 MNHNS, CDR2 SASEGT. This CDR3 region has 13 residues. Trimming removed 5 bases from V and 3 bases from J, with 11 bases in between. Here the CDR3 DNA reads TGTGCCAGCAGTCCGGACAGACACTACGAGCAGTACTTC. Translating gives CASSPDRHYEQYF.

V usage is TRBV7-2 and J usage is TRBJ2-1, with unresolved D. CDR1 SGHTA and CDR2 FQGNSA come from the germline V gene. CDR3 length equals 12 residues. Trimming cost V 4 bases and J 9 bases, with 10 bases left between them. CDR3 in amino acids: CASSCGRFEQFF. The CDR3 DNA reads TGTGCCAGCAGCTGCGGCCGATTTGAGCAGTTCTTC.

The V call is TRBV5-5, the J call TRBJ2-5, with D possibly TRBD1 on 6 matching bases. V dropped 4 bases and J dropped 2 bases, with 15 bases sitting between them. The germline CDR1 and CDR2 sequences are SGHKS and YYEKEE (reference sequence). The length of the CDR3 is 15 residues. CDR3 in amino acids: CASSRTDRTQETQYF. In DNA, the CDR3 is TGTGCCAGCAGCCGAACGGACAGAACTCAAGAGACCCAGTACTTC.

This sequence joins TRBV5-6 and TRBJ2-3; D possibly corresponds to TRBD1 (5 bases). The ends were cut back, 6 bases at V and 0 bases at J, with 14 bases in the middle. CDR1 and CDR2 from the germline V gene are SGHDT and YYEEEE. The CDR3 is made up of 15 amino acids. The CDR3 region is CASTAMTVSTDTQYF. Here the CDR3 DNA reads TGTGCCAGCACCGCCATGACAGTTAGCACAGATACGCAGTATTTT. Complete variable domain (other parts from reference TRBV5-6 and TRBJ2-3): DAGVTQSPTHLIKTRGQQVTLRCSPKSGHDTVSWYQQALGQGPQFIFQYYEEEERQRGNFPDRFSGHQFPNYSSELNVNALLLGDSALYLCASTAMTVSTDTQYFGPGTRLTVL.

This clonotype has a handful of counts. The chain carries TRBV7-2 and TRBJ2-1; no clear D gene. The germline CDR1 and CDR2 sequences are SGHTA and FQGNSA. V was cut by 2 bases and J by 8 bases, with 16 bases left in between. The CDR3 length is 15 residues. The CDR3 loop is CASSLRQVSAYEQFF. The CDR3 nucleotides are TGTGCCAGCAGCTTAAGGCAGGTTTCGGCCTATGAGCAGTTCTTC.

V and J are TRBV5-5 and TRBJ2-4, with 9 bases identical to TRBD1. Germline values: CDR1 SGHKS, CDR2 YYEKEE (reference sequence). The CDR3 is made up of 14 amino acids. The junction had 6 bases not matched to a gene; V was cut back by 2 bases and J by 9 bases. The CDR3 reads CASSFWTGDSIQYF. CDR3 in DNA: TGTGCCAGCAGCTTCTGGACAGGGGATAGCATTCAGTACTTC.

This clonotype was picked up a small number of times. The chain combines TRBV20-1 with TRBJ2-7, with 7 nucleotides matching TRBD2. CDR3 size: 15 residues. Germline values: CDR1 DFQATT, CDR2 SNEGSKA (reference sequence). Germline trimming cut 3 bases from V and 1 base from J; bases unmatched to any gene: 9. CDR3 loop: CSASSGLYSSYEQYF. The CDR3, as DNA: TGCAGTGCTAGTTCGGGACTATACTCATCCTACGAGCAGTACTTC.

This clonotype was seen a single time. Germline and junction disagree at one end, which may indicate a read error. The chain recombines TRBV20-1 with TRBJ2-5; D is unclear. Germline V gene data show CDR1 as DFQATT and CDR2 as SNEGSKA (reference sequence). There are 11 residues in the CDR3. The DNA of the CDR3 is TGCAGCAAACAGTCCCAAGGGACCCAGTACTTC. Amino acids: CSKQSQGTQYF.

The count of this clonotype is one. This may be a read error, as it is one base from a much larger clone. The chain recombines TRBV7-2 with TRBJ2-5; no firm D call. This CDR3 has 12 amino acids. The germline CDR1 and CDR2 sequences are SGHTA and FQGNSA. This CDR3 reads CASSLTVETRYF. DNA for the CDR3: TGTGCCAGCAGCTTGACGGTTGAGACCCGGTACTTC.

The chain couples TRBV6-1 to TRBJ2-4; D possibly uses TRBD1 or TRBD2 (5 bases each). Trimming stripped 5 bases from V and 9 bases from J, with 20 bases between. Looked up from germline, CDR1 is MNHNS and CDR2 is SASEGT. The CDR3 runs 15 residues. Here the CDR3 DNA reads TGTGCCAGCAGTAAAATCGGGACGGGTGGAAGCATTCAGTACTTC. Its translation: CASSKIGTGGSIQYF.